This T cell receptor beta chain comes out of a study of T-cell reconstitution after alpha-beta-depleted transplantation in children. For TCRbeta, the library was prepared with unique molecular identifiers. TCRdb called the PCR reads again in MiXCR, with one record for every CDR3 protein. The table has hundreds of thousands of distinct CDR3 sequences, approximately 17% seen once. V shed 6 bases and J shed 8 bases, with 16 bases lying between them. This CDR3 spans 13 amino acids. This sample comprised PBMCs from the stem cell graft donor, obtained from the stem cell graft. This TCR was sampled from a human donor who donated a stem cell graft to a child with acute myeloid leukemia. The V and J genes are TRBV12-3 or TRBV12-4 and TRBJ1-2; D is unresolved. The chain's CDR3 is CASSPSGRWGYTF. The DNA of the CDR3 is TGTGCCAGCAGCCCCTCCGGGAGGTGGGGCTACACCTTC.